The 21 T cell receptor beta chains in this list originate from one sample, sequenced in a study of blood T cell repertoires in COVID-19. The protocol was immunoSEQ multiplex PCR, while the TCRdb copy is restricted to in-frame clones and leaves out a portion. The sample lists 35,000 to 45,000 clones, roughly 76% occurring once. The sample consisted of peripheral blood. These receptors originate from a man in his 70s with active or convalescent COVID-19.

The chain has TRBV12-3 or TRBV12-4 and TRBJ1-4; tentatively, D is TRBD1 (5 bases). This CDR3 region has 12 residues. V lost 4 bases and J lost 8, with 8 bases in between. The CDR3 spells CASSSGGEKLFF. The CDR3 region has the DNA TGTGCCAGCAGTTCGGGGGGGGAAAAACTGTTTTTT.

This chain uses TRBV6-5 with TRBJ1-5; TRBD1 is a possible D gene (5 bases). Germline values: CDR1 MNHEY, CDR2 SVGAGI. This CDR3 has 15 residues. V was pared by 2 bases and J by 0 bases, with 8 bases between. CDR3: CASSYGQNSNQPQHF. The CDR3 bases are TGTGCCAGCAGTTACGGACAAAATAGCAATCAGCCCCAGCATTTT.

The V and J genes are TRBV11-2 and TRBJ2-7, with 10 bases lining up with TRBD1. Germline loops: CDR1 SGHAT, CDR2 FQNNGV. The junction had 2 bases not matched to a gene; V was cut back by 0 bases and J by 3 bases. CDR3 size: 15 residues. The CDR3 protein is CASSLDRTGGYEQYF. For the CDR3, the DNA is TGTGCCAGCAGCTTAGATCGGACAGGGGGCTACGAGCAGTACTTC.

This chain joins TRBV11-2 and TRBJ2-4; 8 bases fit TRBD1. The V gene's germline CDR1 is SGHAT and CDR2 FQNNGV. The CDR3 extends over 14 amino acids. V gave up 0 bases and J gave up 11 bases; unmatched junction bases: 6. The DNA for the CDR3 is TGTGCCAGCAGCTTAGATGGGACAGGATTATTTCAGTACTTC. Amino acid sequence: CASSLDGTGLFQYF.

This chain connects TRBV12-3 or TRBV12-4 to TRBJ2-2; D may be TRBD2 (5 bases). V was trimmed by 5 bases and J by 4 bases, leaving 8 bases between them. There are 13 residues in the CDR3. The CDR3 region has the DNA TGTGCCAGCAGTCCGGAGGTCACCGGGGAGCTGTTTTTT. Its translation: CASSPEVTGELFF.

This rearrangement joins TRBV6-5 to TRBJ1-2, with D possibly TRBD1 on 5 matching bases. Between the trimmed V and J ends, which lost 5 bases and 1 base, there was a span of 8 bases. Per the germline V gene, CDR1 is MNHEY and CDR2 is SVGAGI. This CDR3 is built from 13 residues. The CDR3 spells CASSRGVNYGYTF. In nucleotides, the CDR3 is TGTGCCAGCAGTCGGGGGGTTAACTATGGCTACACCTTC.

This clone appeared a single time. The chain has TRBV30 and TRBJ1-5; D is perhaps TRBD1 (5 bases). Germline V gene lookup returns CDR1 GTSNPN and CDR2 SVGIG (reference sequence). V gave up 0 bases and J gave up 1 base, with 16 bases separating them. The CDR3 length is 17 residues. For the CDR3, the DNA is TGTGCCTGGAGTGTACTCGGGCAGGGTAGGAGCAATCAGCCCCAGCATTTT. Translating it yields CAWSVLGQGRSNQPQHF.

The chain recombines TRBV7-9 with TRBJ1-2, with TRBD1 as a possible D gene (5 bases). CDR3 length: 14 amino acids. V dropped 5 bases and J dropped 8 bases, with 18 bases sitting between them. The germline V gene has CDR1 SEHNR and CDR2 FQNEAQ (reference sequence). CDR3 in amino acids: CASSRAGTWEGYTF. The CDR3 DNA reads TGTGCCAGCAGCCGGGCAGGGACTTGGGAGGGCTACACCTTC.

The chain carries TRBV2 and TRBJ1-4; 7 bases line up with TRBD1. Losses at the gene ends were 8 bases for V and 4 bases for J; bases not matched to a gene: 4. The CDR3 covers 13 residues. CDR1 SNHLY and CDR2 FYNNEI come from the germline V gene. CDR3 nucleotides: TGTGCCAGCGGCCAGGGGGTTAATGAAAAACTGTTTTTT. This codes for CASGQGVNEKLFF. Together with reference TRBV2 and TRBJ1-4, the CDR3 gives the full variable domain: EPEVTQTPSHQVTQMGQEVILRCVPISNHLYFYWYRQILGQKVEFLVSFYNNEISEKSEIFDDQFSVERPDGSNFTLKIRSTKLEDSAMYFCASGQGVNEKLFFGSGTQLSVL.

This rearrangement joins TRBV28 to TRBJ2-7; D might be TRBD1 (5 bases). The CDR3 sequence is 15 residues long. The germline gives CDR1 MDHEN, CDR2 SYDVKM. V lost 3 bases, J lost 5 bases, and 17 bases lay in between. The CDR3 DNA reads TGTGCCAGCAGTTTGAGACCCCCAGGGAACCACGAGCAGTACTTC. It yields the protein CASSLRPPGNHEQYF.

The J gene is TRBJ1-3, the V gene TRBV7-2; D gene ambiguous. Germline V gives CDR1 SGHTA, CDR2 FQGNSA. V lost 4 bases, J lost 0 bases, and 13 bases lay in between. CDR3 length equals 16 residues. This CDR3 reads CASSSPGGNSGNTIYF. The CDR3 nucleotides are TGTGCCAGCAGCTCGCCAGGAGGGAACTCTGGAAACACCATATATTTT.

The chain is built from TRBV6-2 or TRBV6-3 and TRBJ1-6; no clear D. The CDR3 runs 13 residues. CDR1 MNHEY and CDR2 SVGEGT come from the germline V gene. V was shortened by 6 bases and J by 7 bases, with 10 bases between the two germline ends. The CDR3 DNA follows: TGTGCCAGCAGCTCCCTACTGAATTCACCCCTCCACTTT. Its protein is CASSSLLNSPLHF.

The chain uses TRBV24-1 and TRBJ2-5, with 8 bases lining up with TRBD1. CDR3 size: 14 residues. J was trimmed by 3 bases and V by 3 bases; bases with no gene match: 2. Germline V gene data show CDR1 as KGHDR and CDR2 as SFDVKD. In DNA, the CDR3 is TGTGCCACCAGTGATCGGACAGGGAAAGAGACCCAGTACTTC. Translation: CATSDRTGKETQYF.

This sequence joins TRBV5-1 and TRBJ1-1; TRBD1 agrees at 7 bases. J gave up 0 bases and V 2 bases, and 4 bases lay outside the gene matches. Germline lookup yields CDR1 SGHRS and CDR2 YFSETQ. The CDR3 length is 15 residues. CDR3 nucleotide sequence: TGCGCCAGCAGCTTACGGACAGGCCTGAACACTGAAGCTTTCTTT. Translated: CASSLRTGLNTEAFF.

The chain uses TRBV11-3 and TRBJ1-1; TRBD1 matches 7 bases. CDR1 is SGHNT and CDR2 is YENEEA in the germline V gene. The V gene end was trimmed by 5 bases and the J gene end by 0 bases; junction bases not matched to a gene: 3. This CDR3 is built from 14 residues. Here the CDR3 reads CASSLTGMNTEAFF. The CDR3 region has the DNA TGTGCCAGCAGCCTGACAGGGATGAACACTGAAGCTTTCTTT. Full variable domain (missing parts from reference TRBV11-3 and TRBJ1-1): EAGVVQSPRYKIIEKKQPVAFWCNPISGHNTLYWYLQNLGQGPELLIRYENEEAVDDSQLPKDRFSAERLKGVDSTLKIQPAELGDSAVYLCASSLTGMNTEAFFGQGTRLTVV.

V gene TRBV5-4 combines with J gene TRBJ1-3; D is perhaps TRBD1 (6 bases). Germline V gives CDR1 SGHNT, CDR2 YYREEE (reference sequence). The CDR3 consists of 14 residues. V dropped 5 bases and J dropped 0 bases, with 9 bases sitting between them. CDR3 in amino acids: CASRAQGSGNTIYF. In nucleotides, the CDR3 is TGTGCCAGCAGGGCACAGGGCTCTGGAAACACCATATATTTT.

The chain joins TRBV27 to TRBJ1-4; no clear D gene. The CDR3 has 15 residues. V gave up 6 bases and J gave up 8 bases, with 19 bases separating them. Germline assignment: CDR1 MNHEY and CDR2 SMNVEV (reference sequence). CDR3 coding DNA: TGTGCCAGCAGGCAAACCCGGACTACCGAAGAAAAACTGTTTTTT. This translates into CASRQTRTTEEKLFF.

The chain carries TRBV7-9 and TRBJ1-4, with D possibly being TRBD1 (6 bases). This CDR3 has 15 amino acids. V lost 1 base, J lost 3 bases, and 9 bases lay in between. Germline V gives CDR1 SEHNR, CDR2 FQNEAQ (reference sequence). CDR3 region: CASSLDGGPNEKLFF. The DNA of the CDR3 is TGTGCCAGCAGCTTAGACGGGGGGCCTAATGAAAAACTGTTTTTT.

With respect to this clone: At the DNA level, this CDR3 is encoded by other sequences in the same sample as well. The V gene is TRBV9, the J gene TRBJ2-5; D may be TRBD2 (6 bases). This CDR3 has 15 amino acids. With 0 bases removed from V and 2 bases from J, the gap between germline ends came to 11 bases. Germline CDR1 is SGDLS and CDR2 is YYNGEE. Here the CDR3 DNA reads TGTGCCAGCAGCGTAGGGGGAGGAGATCAAGAGACCCAGTACTTC. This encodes CASSVGGGDQETQYF.

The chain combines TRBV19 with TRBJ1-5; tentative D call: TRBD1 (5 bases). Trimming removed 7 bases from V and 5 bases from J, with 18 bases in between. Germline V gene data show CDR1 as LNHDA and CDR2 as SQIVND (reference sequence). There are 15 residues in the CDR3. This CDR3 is CASTFAGSVYQPQHF. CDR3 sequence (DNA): TGTGCCAGTACTTTCGCAGGGTCGGTATATCAGCCCCAGCATTTT.

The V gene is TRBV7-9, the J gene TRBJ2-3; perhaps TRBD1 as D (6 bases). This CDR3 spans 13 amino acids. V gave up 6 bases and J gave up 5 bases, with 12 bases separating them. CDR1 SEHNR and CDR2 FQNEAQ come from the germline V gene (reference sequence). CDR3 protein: CASRAYREDTQYF. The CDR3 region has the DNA TGTGCCAGCAGAGCGTACAGGGAAGATACGCAGTATTTT.